These T cell receptor beta chains were read from a single sample in a study of cytomegalovirus exposure and HLA in healthy donors. Using immunoSEQ multiplex PCR, the repertoire was profiled, and TCRdb retains in-frame clones only, with some absent. Of roughly 100,000 clones listed, 60% to 80% were seen once; the top ten hold roughly 4%. Input material: PBMCs. The receptors were sampled from a man aged 50-60 years in good health and CMV-seropositive. Both conserved end residues are part of each CDR3. D genes are given only for firm matches. Size tells how often a clone was seen (once, few, many) or the class of an expanded clone, and some rows leave it out.

>TRBJ2-5|14|-|TRBV5-1|-
TGCGCCAGCAGCACCGGGACTCCCCAAGAGACCCAGTACTTC
CASSTGTPQETQYF
>TRBJ2-5|16|few|TRBV7-2|-
TGTGCCAGCAGCTTACAAGCGACCCGACCTCAAGAGACCCAGTACTTC
CASSLQATRPQETQYF
>TRBJ1-3|16|few|TRBV7-9|-
TGTGCCAGCAGCTTAGTCCTGGACAGTACTGGAAACACCATATATTTT
CASSLVLDSTGNTIYF
>TRBJ1-5|15|few|TRBV7-2|TRBD1
TGTGCCAGCAGCTTGACAGGGACGGACGATCAGCCCCAGCATTTT
CASSLTGTDDQPQHF
>TRBJ2-7|11|-|TRBV19|-
TGTGCCAGTACTCGGGGCTACGAGCAGTACTTC
CASTRGYEQYF
>TRBJ1-1|13|-|TRBV9|-
TGTGCCAGCACCCCCCCAGGGGTCACTGAAGCTTTCTTT
CASTPPGVTEAFF
>TRBJ2-3|14|-|TRBV7-9|TRBD1
TGTGCCAGCAGCTTCCACAGGGGGGAAGATACGCAGTATTTT
CASSFHRGEDTQYF
>TRBJ2-1|15|-|TRBV13|TRBD2
TGTGCCAGCAGCAGAACTAGCGGGAGGAACAATGAGCAGTTCTTC
CASSRTSGRNNEQFF
>TRBJ2-2|14|-|TRBV27|-
TGTGCCAGCAGTCAAACAGGGTACACCGGGGAGCTGTTTTTT
CASSQTGYTGELFF
>TRBJ1-1|12|once|TRBV29-1|-
TGCAGCGTCTACTACGGCAACACTGAAGCTTTCTTT
CSVYYGNTEAFF
>TRBJ1-5|15|few|TRBV2|-
TGTGCCAGCAGACCAGACCCGGGGGGCAATCAGCCCCAGCATTTT
CASRPDPGGNQPQHF
>TRBJ1-2|14|few|TRBV5-4|-
TGTGCCAGCAGCTTAATACAGGGTGGCTATGGCTACACCTTC
CASSLIQGGYGYTF
>TRBJ1-5|17|-|TRBV9|-
TGTGCCAGCAGCCCTAAAGGAGTCCCGTCGCGCGATCAGCCCCAGCATTTT
CASSPKGVPSRDQPQHF
>TRBJ2-7|16|-|TRBV7-9|TRBD2
TGTGCCAGCAGCTCCGTAGCGGGAGGGATCTCCTACGAGCAGTACTTC
CASSSVAGGISYEQYF
>TRBJ2-7|15|-|TRBV29-1|-
TGCAGCGGGTCTGAGGGCGGAGGGCCGAACTCCGAGCAGTACTTC
CSGSEGGGPNSEQYF
>TRBJ2-2|15|-|TRBV7-3|-
TGTGCCAGCAGCCAGACGGTACAGTCTACCGGGGAGCTGTTTTTT
CASSQTVQSTGELFF
>TRBJ1-2|15|-|TRBV2|TRBD1
TGTGCCAGCAGTTCATACGGGACAGCTAACTATGGCTACACCTTC
CASSSYGTANYGYTF
>TRBJ2-2|14|once|TRBV15|-
TGTGCCACCAGCAGAGATCGAGGGACCGGGGAGCTGTTTTTT
CATSRDRGTGELFF
>TRBJ2-1|14|-|TRBV6-1|-
TGTGCCAGCGTGACAGTCGTAATGAGCCATGAGCAGTTCTTC
CASVTVVMSHEQFF
>TRBJ2-7|19|-|TRBV19|-
TGTGCCAGTAGTATTTCGGCAGGGGAACAACTAGCGACTACCTACGAGCAGTACTTC
CASSISAGEQLATTYEQYF
>TRBJ2-7|13|-|TRBV2|-
TGTGCCAGCAGTGACGACTACTCCTACGAGCAGTACTTC
CASSDDYSYEQYF
>TRBJ2-1|16|-|TRBV2|TRBD2
TGTGCCAGCAGTGCCCAAGCGGGAGGATTTTACAATGAGCAGTTCTTC
CASSAQAGGFYNEQFF
>TRBJ2-2|17|few|TRBV27|-
TGTGCCAGCAGTTTAGTCCCTATGGCAGGGGTGACCGGGGAGCTGTTTTTT
CASSLVPMAGVTGELFF
>TRBJ2-3|15|-|TRBV6-1|-
TGTGCCAGCAGTGTCGGGATTCCCGGGGCAGATACGCAGTATTTT
CASSVGIPGADTQYF
>TRBJ2-3|13|-|TRBV19|TRBD1
TGTGCCAGTTCCCGACAGGGTTCAGATACGCAGTATTTT
CASSRQGSDTQYF
>TRBJ2-2|13|once|TRBV18|-
TGTGCCAGCTCACCACAGAGTACCGGGGAGCTGTTTTTT
CASSPQSTGELFF
>TRBJ2-1|16|-|TRBV27|TRBD1
TGTGCCAGCAGTTTATCTGGACAGGGGGCGGTCTATGAGCAGTTCTTC
CASSLSGQGAVYEQFF
>TRBJ2-1|14|-|TRBV4-2|-
TGTGCCAGCAGCCAACCCCGGGACTTAAGAGAGCAGTTCTTC
CASSQPRDLREQFF
>TRBJ1-2|12|-|TRBV2|-
TGTGCCAGCAGGGCCGATGCTGATGGCTACACCTTC
CASRADADGYTF
>TRBJ1-3|15|-|TRBV9|TRBD1
TGTGCCAGCAGCGTATCCCAGGGGGCTGGAAACACCATATATTTT
CASSVSQGAGNTIYF
>TRBJ2-7|15|-|TRBV7-9|TRBD2
TGTGCCAGCAGCCCGGGACTAGCGGGGGGCTACGAGCAGTACTTC
CASSPGLAGGYEQYF
>TRBJ2-1|15|-|TRBV19|TRBD2
TGTGCCAGTAGTATCCGGGAGGCCCCCTACAATGAGCAGTTCTTC
CASSIREAPYNEQFF
>TRBJ2-7|14|-|TRBV19|TRBD2
TGTGCCAGTAGTATGATGCGGGAGTCGGCTGAGCAGTACTTC
CASSMMRESAEQYF
>TRBJ2-7|18|-|TRBV19|TRBD2
TGTGCCAGTAGTATCGGATCGCGGGAGGGCTATTGGGTCTACGAGCAGTACTTC
CASSIGSREGYWVYEQYF
>TRBJ2-7|15|-|TRBV7-3|TRBD2
TGTGCCAGCAGCCCCGGACTAGCGGGAGCAGGCGAGCAGTACTTC
CASSPGLAGAGEQYF
>TRBJ2-7|14|-|TRBV15|TRBD1
TGTGCCACCAGCTGGGACAGGGGCTCCTACGAGCAGTACTTC
CATSWDRGSYEQYF
>TRBJ1-2|12|-|TRBV30|-
TGTGCCTGGAGTGTGCACGGTGAGGGCTACACCTTC
CAWSVHGEGYTF
>TRBJ1-2|12|-|TRBV28|-
TGTGCCAGCAGTACTAATCTCTATGGCTACACCTTC
CASSTNLYGYTF
>TRBJ2-1|15|-|TRBV7-2|TRBD2
TGTGCCAGCAGCTTAGGGGGGGAGGGAGTCAATGAGCAGTTCTTC
CASSLGGEGVNEQFF
>TRBJ2-7|13|-|TRBV7-2|TRBD1
TGTGCCAGCAGCCCCGACAGGGACGGTCTTCAGTACTTC
CASSPDRDGLQYF
>TRBJ2-3|15|-|TRBV30|-
TGTGCCTGGAGTGTTGGAGGAACCAGCACAGATACGCAGTATTTT
CAWSVGGTSTDTQYF
>TRBJ2-1|17|-|TRBV5-4|-
TGTGCCAGCAGCTTAAACCGGGACTCAAGCTCCTACAATGAGCAGTTCTTC
CASSLNRDSSSYNEQFF
>TRBJ2-3|15|-|TRBV14|TRBD2
TGTGCCAGCAGCGAACTAGCGGGAGGCCCAGATACGCAGTATTTT
CASSELAGGPDTQYF
>TRBJ1-3|15|-|TRBV5-1|TRBD1
TGCGCCAGCAGCACTGAGACAGGGGCTGGAAACACCATATATTTT
CASSTETGAGNTIYF
>TRBJ2-5|15|-|TRBV4-1|TRBD2
TGCGCCAGCAGACTTAGCGGGAGTGTGTTTGAGACCCAGTACTTC
CASRLSGSVFETQYF
>TRBJ1-5|14|-|TRBV10-2|TRBD1
TGCGCCAGCAGGGGGACAGGGGTCAATCAGCCCCAGCATTTT
CASRGTGVNQPQHF
>TRBJ2-5|14|-|TRBV5-1|TRBD1
TGCGCCAGCAGCGGGGGACAGGGCCAAGAGACCCAGTACTTC
CASSGGQGQETQYF
>TRBJ2-1|16|-|TRBV28|-
TGTGCCAGCAGTTTAGACGGGTCTCCCGACCCCCGCCAGCAGTTCTTC
CASSLDGSPDPRQQFF
>TRBJ2-1|15|-|TRBV7-2|TRBD1
TGTGCCAGCAGCTTAGGGACAGGCCCATACAATGAGCAGTTCTTC
CASSLGTGPYNEQFF
>TRBJ2-7|15|-|TRBV5-6|-
TGTGCCAGCAGCTTGGAGCCAGCGGGCGCCTACGAGCAGTACTTC
CASSLEPAGAYEQYF
>TRBJ2-3|15|-|TRBV5-1|TRBD2
TGCGCCAGCAAGGGTGGCGGGAGGCGCGCAGATACGCAGTATTTT
CASKGGGRRADTQYF
>TRBJ2-3|16|-|TRBV28|TRBD2
TGTGCCAGCAGAAGGACTAGCGGGATTCCGTCAGATACGCAGTATTTT
CASRRTSGIPSDTQYF
>TRBJ2-7|16|-|TRBV28|TRBD2
TGTGCCAGCAGTTTATGGACTAGCGGGAGTGGCAACGAGCAGTACTTC
CASSLWTSGSGNEQYF